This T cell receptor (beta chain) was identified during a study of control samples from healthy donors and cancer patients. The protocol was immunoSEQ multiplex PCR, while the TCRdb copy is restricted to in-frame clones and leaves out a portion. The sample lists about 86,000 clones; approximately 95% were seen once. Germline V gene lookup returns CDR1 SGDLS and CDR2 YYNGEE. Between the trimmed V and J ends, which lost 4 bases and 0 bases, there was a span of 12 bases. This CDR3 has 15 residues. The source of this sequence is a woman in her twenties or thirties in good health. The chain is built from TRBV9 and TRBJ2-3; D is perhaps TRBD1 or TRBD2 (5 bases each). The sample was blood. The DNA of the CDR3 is TGTGCCAGCAGCCCCTTCGGGGCTAGCACAGATACGCAGTATTTT. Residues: CASSPFGASTDTQYF.